This TCR beta chain originates from a study of neoadjuvant anti-PD-1 for oral cavity cancer. Study as a whole: Patients mostly received three to four biweekly nivolumab doses at 3 mg/kg before surgery. Points from the study as a whole: Expansion of preexisting intratumoral clones was suggested to aid response.

Sequencing was performed with immunoSEQ multiplex PCR; in TCRdb, only in-frame clones are kept and a portion is missing. This sample carries about 6,600 clones, around 60% of them seen once, and the ten largest clones take 5.5% to 7%. This clone has only one observation. Its antigen is not identified. The sequence was collected from a person aged 40 to 85 with oral cavity squamous cell carcinoma. Specimen: tumor tissue, collected before nivolumab (anti-PD-1) treatment.

CDR3 in amino acids: CASSRTAYGYTF. The CDR3 DNA is TGTGCCAGCAGCCGTACAGCCTATGGCTACACCTTC. V is TRBV28 and J is TRBJ1-2; unclear D gene. V shed 6 bases and J shed 4 bases, with 9 bases lying between them. CDR1 and CDR2 (germline): MDHEN, SYDVKM. The CDR3 extends over 12 amino acids.